This T cell receptor (beta chain) originates from a study of blood T cells in healthy people across ages. In germline, CDR1 is GTSNPN, CDR2 SVGIG (reference sequence). CDR3 length: 11 amino acids. V shed 8 bases, J shed 6 bases, and the junction held 6 bases outside the gene matches. Study outcomes and limitations: Roughly linear declines in TCR beta diversity per million T cells occurred with age. Unknown CMV status may confound age-related changes in expanded clones.

A second PCR of roughly 7 to 11 cycles used a sample-barcoded 5' primer and a J-beta primer mix. Tags on each cDNA molecule came from a template-switch adaptor with 12 random nucleotides. All samples yielded 3 million or more CDR3-containing paired-end reads. In TCRdb, the 5' RACE reads were re-called with MiXCR into one record per CDR3 protein. The repertoire includes about 1,800,000 distinct CDR3 sequences, roughly 30% of them detected once, and about 8% sits in the top ten. Points on this clonotype: The antigen is unknown.

The source is a woman aged 30 to 39 in good health. The sample comprised blood. The V gene is TRBV30, the J gene TRBJ2-7, with 8 bases aligning to TRBD1. The CDR3 nucleotides read TGTGCCCGTCGACAGGGGACCGAGCAGTACTTC. Amino acid sequence: CARRQGTEQYF.